The TCR beta chain under discussion was sequenced for a study of control samples from healthy donors and cancer patients. There are 12 residues in the CDR3. Per the germline V gene, CDR1 is SGDLS and CDR2 is YYNGEE. V was clipped by 3 bases and J by 8 bases, with 11 bases between them. TCRdb keeps only in-frame clones here, not all; method: immunoSEQ multiplex PCR. The profile shows tens of thousands of clones, approximately 90% of them singletons. The sequence was obtained from a man younger than 40 with colorectal cancer. The chain combines TRBV9 with TRBJ1-2; D is undetermined. The sequenced material came from PBMCs. Written as DNA, the CDR3 is TGTGCCAGCAGCGGTAGGGAACAGGGCTACACCTTC. Amino acids: CASSGREQGYTF. Full variable domain (rest looked up from reference TRBV9 and TRBJ1-2): DSGVTQTPKHLITATGQRVTLRCSPRSGDLSVYWYQQSLDQGLQFLIQYYNGEERAKGNILERFSAQQFPDLHSELNLSSLELGDSALYFCASSGREQGYTFGSGTRLTVV.